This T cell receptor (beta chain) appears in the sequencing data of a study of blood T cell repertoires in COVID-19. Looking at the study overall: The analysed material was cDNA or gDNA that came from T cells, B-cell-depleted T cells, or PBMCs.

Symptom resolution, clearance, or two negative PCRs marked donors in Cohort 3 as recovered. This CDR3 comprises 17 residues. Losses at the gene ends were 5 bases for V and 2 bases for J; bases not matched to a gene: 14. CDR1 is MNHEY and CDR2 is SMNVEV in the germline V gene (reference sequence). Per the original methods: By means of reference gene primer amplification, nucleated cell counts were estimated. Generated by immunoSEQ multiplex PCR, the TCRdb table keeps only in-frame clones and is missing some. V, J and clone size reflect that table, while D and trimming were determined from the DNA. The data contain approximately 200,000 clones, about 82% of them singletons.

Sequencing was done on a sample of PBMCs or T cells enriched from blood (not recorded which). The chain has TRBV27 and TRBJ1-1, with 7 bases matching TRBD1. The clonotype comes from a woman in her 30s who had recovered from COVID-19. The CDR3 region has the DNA TGTGCCAGCAGTGAATCTTCGAGGGGGCCGAGAAACACTGAAGCTTTCTTT. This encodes CASSESSRGPRNTEAFF.